This T cell receptor (beta chain) was obtained from a study of persistence of HIV-infected CD4 T cells (dated by TCRdb to the early 2020s). Background on the whole study: CMV- and HIV-1 Gag-responding CD4+ T cells were isolated from ART-treated individuals so that antigen-driven clonal expansion of HIV-1-infected cells could be examined. The median time the participants had spent on suppressive ART was 8 years. Peripheral blood samples of up to roughly 200 mL were obtained at multiple time points, with the exception of two participants, for whom leukapheresis was performed at a single time point. The clonality of all cells in each sorted population was measured by TCRbeta sequencing, and the clonality of infected cells was measured by proviral sequencing. The TCR cluster analysis across participants included 8 participants for CMV and more than 5 participants for Gag. Broader findings and caveats from the paper: Only a small number of individuals took part in the study, and only a limited range of antigens was tested. Because the TCR analyses were done in bulk, restricting them to just the rare CMV-responding cells that actually carried HIV-1 proviruses was not possible. Within the same sorted populations, TCR oligoclonality correlated with proviral oligoclonality. TCRbeta richness in CMV- and Gag-responding cells was significantly lower than in anti-CD3/anti-CD28-responding cells; CMV-responding cells had higher oligoclonality than CD3/CD28-stimulated and Gag-responding cells. Antigen-responding cells were enriched for degenerate expanded CDR3beta sequences, which suggests convergent selection of CD4+ responses to CMV and Gag.

TCRbeta repertoires were sequenced from genomic DNA with the immunoSEQ hsTCRB assay version 4 in survey mode. Genomic DNA was diluted to about 10 ng/uL, using up to roughly 1 ug per sample for TCRbeta sequencing. The study's processing was this. Analysis of the TCRbeta data was done in ImmunoSeq Analyzer 3.0, and diversity was computed on productive nucleotide rearrangements. Using the Immunarch R package, the improved Chao index served to estimate lower-bound TCR diversity and the Gini coefficient served to estimate clonality. Nucleotide rearrangements that differed but encoded the same CDR3beta amino acid sequence were counted as separate clonotypes. Differential abundance analysis found TCRbeta sequences that were significantly enriched in antigen-responding cells compared with anti-CD3/anti-CD28-activated cells. GLIPH2 clustered TCRs by predicted peptide-MHC specificity, both within individual participants and across merged participant data sets. TCRdb limited this immuneACCESS table to in-frame rearrangements with V and J called. A share of clones is missing; checked studies link under half to unresolved V genes, and the rest is unexplained. The V and J calls and clone size are taken from that table; D and trimming were inferred from the DNA. In all, the sample holds just under 65,000 clones, and 65% to 75% of those were seen once. The ten largest clones capture under 2% of the sample.

Via the germline V gene (reference sequence), CDR1 is LGHDT and CDR2 YNNKEL. V loses 4 bases of germline sequence and J loses 3 bases, and the interval between the two ends is 4 bases. The CDR3 numbers 11 residues from cysteine through phenylalanine. Only CDR3 DNA is held: 33 bases, read in frame from base 1. Sample treatment or condition, as interpreted from the label and publication: suppressive antiretroviral therapy. Cells were stimulated with a pool of overlapping HIV-1 Gag 15-mer peptides at approximately 0.92 ug per peptide per mL. Memory CD4+ T cells that did not respond, being CD40L-negative, CD69-negative and CD45RO-high, were sorted as memory populations depleted of antigen-responding cells. Participants were HIV-1-infected adults who started suppressive ART during chronic infection. For at least 4 years, participants had undetectable plasma HIV-1 RNA, below 50 copies/mL. To be included, a participant needed positive CMV serology and a CD4+ T cell count above 400 cells/uL. Before stimulation, PBMCs were isolated using density centrifugation and depleted of CD8+ T cells. For 18 hours, CD8-depleted PBMCs were stimulated with anti-CD28/CD49d costimulation, a CD40-blocking antibody, and enfuvirtide, which was added to prevent new infections. Cell sorting was done on a Beckman Coulter MoFlo Legacy or XDP sorter, and dead cells were excluded with propidium iodide. For samples with more than one million cells, genomic DNA was extracted with the QIAamp DNA Mini Kit, and for all other samples the Quick-DNA Microprep Kit was used.

Remarks on this clone: It has no known antigen specificity. It has no much larger one-base neighbor in the sample; base qualities were not kept.

This specimen was CD4+ T cells sorted from PBMCs after approximately 20-hour stimulation, taken from a patient who received antiretroviral therapy. The intended sense of this specimen's cell subset or site label: CD40L-CD69- CD45RO-high memory CD4 T cells not responding to Gag peptides. The sequence came from an adult man with HIV who was CMV-seropositive. In this chain, TRBV3-1 (or the pseudogene TRBV3-2) is recombined with TRBJ2-7; no D segment can be confidently identified. The DNA reads TGTGCCAGCAGCCGAAGCTACGAGCAGTACTTC. Its coded protein is CASSRSYEQYF.